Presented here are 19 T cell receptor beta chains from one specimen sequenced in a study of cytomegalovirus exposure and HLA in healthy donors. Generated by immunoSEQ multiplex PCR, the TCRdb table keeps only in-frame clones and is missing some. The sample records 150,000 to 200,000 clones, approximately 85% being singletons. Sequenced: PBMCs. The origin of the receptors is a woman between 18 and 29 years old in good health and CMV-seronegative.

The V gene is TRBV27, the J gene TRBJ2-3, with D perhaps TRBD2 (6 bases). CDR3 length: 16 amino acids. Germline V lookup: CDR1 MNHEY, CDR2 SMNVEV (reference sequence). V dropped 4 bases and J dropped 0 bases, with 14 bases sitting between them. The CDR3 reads CASSSRGTSSTDTQYF. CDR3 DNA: TGTGCCAGCAGTTCTCGGGGGACCTCTAGCACAGATACGCAGTATTTT.

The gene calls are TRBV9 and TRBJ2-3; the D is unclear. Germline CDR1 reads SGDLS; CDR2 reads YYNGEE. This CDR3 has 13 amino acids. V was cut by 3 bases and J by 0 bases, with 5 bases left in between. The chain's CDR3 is CASSGLSTDTQYF. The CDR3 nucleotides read TGTGCCAGCAGCGGTCTAAGCACAGATACGCAGTATTTT.

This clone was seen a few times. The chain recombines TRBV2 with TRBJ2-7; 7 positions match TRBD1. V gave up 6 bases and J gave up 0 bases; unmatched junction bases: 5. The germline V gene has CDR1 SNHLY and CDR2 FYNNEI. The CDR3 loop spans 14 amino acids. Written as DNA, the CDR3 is TGTGCCAGCAGGGGACAGCCGTCCTCCTACGAGCAGTACTTC. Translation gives CASRGQPSSYEQYF.

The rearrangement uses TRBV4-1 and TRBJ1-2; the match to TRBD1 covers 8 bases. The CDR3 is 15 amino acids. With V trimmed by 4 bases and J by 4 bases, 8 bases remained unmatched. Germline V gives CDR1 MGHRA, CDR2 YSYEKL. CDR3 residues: CASSPGVDRAYGYTF. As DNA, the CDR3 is TGCGCCAGCAGCCCGGGGGTGGACAGGGCCTATGGCTACACCTTC.

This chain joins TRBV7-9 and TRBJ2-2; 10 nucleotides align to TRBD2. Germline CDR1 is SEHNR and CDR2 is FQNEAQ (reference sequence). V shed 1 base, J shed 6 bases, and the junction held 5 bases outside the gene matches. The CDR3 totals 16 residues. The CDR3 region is CASSLDAAGGPGELFF. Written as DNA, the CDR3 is TGTGCCAGCAGCTTAGATGCAGCGGGAGGGCCCGGGGAGCTGTTTTTT. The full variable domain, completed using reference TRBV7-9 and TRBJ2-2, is DTGVSQNPRHKITKRGQNVTFRCDPISEHNRLYWYRQTLGQGPEFLTYFQNEAQLEKSRLLSDRFSAERPKGSFSTLEIQRTEQGDSAMYLCASSLDAAGGPGELFFGEGSRLTVL.

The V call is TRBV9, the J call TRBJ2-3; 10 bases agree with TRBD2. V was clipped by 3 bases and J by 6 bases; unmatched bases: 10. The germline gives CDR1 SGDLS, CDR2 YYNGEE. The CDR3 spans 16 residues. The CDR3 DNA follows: TGTGCCAGCAGCGGACGAAGCGGGGGGGCCTTGGATACGCAGTATTTT. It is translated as CASSGRSGGALDTQYF.

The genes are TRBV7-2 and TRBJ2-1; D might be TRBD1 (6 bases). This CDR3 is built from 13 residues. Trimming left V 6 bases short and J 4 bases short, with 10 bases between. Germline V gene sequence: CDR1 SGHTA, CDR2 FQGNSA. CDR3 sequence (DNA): TGTGCCAGCAGACAAGGACAGTACAATGAGCAGTTCTTC. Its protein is CASRQGQYNEQFF.

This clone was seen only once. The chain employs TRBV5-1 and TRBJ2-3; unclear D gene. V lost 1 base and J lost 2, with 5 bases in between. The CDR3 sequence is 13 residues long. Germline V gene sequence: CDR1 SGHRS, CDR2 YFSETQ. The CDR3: CASSLTVTDTQYF. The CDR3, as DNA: TGCGCCAGCAGCTTGACGGTCACAGATACGCAGTATTTT.

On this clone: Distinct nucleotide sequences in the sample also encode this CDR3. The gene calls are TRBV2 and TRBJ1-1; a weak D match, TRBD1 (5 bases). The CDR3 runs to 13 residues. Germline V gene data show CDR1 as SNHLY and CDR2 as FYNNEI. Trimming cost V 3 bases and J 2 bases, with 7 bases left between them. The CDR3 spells CASSDRANTEAFF. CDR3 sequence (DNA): TGTGCCAGCAGTGACAGGGCTAACACTGAAGCTTTCTTT.

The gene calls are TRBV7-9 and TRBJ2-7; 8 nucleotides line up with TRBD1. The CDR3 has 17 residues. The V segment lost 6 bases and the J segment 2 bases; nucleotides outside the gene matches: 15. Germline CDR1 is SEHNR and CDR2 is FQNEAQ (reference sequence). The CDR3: CASSNPTWGTGAYEQYF. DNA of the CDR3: TGTGCCAGCAGTAATCCGACCTGGGGGACAGGAGCCTACGAGCAGTACTTC. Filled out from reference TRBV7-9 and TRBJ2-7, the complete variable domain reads DTGVSQNPRHKITKRGQNVTFRCDPISEHNRLYWYRQTLGQGPEFLTYFQNEAQLEKSRLLSDRFSAERPKGSFSTLEIQRTEQGDSAMYLCASSNPTWGTGAYEQYFGPGTRLTVT.

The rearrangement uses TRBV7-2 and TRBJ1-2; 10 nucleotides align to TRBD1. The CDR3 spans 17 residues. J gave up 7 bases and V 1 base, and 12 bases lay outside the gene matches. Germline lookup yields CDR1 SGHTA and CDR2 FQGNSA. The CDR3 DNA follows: TGTGCCAGCAGCTTAGATGGGACAGGGGCCGGAGGCTCTGGCTACACCTTC. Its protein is CASSLDGTGAGGSGYTF.

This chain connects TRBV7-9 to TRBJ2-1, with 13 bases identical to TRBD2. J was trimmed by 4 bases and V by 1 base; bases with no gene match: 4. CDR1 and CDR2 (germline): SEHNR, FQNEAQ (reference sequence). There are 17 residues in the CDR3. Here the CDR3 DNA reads TGTGCCAGCAGCTTAGGGGGACTAGCGGGAAGGTACAATGAGCAGTTCTTC. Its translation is CASSLGGLAGRYNEQFF.

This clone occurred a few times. The CDR3 loop is CASSQELGMNTEAFF. In DNA form, the CDR3 reads TGTGCCAGCAGCCAAGAGCTGGGCATGAACACTGAAGCTTTCTTT. The genes are TRBV4-2 and TRBJ1-1; D is ambiguous. CDR3 size: 15 residues. Germline V gene sequence: CDR1 LGHNA, CDR2 YNFKEQ. Trimming pared 0 bases from V and 0 bases from J, leaving 8 bases between.

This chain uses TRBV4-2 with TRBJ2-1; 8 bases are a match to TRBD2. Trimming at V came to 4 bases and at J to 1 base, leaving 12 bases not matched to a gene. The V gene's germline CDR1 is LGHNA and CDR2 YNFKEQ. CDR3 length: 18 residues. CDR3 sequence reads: CASSPRRRSGGSYNEQFF. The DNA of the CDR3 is TGTGCCAGCAGCCCCCGTCGCCGTTCGGGAGGGTCCTACAATGAGCAGTTCTTC.

DNA for the CDR3: TGTGCCAGCTCACAGGGACAGAGAGGCAATCAGCCCCAGCATTTT. This gives the protein CASSQGQRGNQPQHF. This chain connects TRBV18 to TRBJ1-5; 7 nucleotides align to TRBD1. The CDR3 loop spans 15 amino acids. The junction had 5 bases not matched to a gene; V was cut back by 4 bases and J by 2 bases. Germline CDR1 reads KGHSH; CDR2 reads LQKENI.

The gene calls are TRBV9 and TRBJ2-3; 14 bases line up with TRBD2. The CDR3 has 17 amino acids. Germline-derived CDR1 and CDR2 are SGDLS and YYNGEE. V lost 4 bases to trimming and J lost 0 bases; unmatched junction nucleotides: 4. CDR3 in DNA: TGTGCCAGCAGCCCGGGGACTAGCGGGGGAAGCACAGATACGCAGTATTTT. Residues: CASSPGTSGGSTDTQYF.

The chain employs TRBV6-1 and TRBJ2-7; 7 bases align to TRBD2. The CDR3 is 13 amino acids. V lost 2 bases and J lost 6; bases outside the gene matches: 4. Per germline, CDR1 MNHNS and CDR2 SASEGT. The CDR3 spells CASSEPPGGEQYF. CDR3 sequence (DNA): TGTGCCAGCAGTGAACCACCGGGGGGCGAGCAGTACTTC.

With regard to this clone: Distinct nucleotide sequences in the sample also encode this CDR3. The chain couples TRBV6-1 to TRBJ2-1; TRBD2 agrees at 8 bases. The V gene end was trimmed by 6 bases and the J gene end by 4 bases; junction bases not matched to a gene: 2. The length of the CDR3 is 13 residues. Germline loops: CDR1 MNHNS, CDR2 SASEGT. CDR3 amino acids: CASRTSGYNEQFF. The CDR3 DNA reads TGTGCCAGCAGAACTAGCGGTTACAATGAGCAGTTCTTC.

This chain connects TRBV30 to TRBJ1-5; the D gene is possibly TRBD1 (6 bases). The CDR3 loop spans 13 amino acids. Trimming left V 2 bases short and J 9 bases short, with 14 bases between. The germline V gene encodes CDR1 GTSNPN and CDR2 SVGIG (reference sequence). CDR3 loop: CAWSYRVRSPQHF. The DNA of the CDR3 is TGTGCCTGGAGTTACAGGGTGAGGTCGCCCCAGCATTTT.